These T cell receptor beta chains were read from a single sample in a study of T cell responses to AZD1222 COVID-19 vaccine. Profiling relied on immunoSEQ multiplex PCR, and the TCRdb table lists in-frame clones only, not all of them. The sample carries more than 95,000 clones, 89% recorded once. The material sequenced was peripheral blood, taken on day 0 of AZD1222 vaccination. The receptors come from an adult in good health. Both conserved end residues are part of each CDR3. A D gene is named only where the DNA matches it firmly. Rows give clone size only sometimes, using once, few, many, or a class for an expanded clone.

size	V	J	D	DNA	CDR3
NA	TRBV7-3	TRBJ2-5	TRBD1	TGTGCCAGCAGCCCGGGGACAGGGTACCAAGAGACCCAGTACTTC	CASSPGTGYQETQYF
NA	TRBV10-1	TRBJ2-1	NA	TGCGCCAGCAGCAAAGTGGTCGAGACTCCCCAGTTCTTC	CASSKVVETPQFF
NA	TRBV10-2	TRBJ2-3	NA	TGCGCCAGCAGTGAGTCAGGGCAGACCACAGATACGCAGTATTTT	CASSESGQTTDTQYF
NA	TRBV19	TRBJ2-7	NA	TGTGCCAGTAGTCTGAGGGCTAGCGAATCCTACGAGCAGTACTTC	CASSLRASESYEQYF
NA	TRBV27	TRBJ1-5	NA	TGTGCCAGCAGTCCCACCACCCGGGTCCTGTCACCCCAGCCCCAGCATTTT	CASSPTTRVLSPQPQHF
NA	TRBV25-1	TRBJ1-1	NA	TGTGCCAGCAGCTTGGGAAGTACTGAAGCTTTCTTT	CASSLGSTEAFF
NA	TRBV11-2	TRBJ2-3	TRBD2	TGTGCCAGCAGCACCTTGGGGACTAGCGGGGGGTTGAGCACAGATACGCAGTATTTT	CASSTLGTSGGLSTDTQYF
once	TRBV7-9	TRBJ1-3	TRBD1	TGTGCCAGCAGTACAGGGGGTTCTGGAAACACCATATATTTT	CASSTGGSGNTIYF
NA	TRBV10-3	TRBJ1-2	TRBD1	TGTGCCATCAGTGATCTGGGACAGGGGGTTACATCGAACTATGGCTACACCTTC	CAISDLGQGVTSNYGYTF
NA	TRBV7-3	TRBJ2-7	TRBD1	TGTGCCAGCAGCCCCCCGGGCCCGACAGGGCTGGGGTCCTACGAGCAGTACTTC	CASSPPGPTGLGSYEQYF
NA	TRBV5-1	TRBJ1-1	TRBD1	TGCGCCAGCAGCTTGGGGACAGGGGGCGAAGCTTTCTTT	CASSLGTGGEAFF
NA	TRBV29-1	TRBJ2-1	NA	TGCAGCGGAGGGGGGGACGCCTACAATGAGCAGTTCTTC	CSGGGDAYNEQFF
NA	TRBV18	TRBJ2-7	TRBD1	TGTGCCAGCTCACCACGTGACAGGGGTGCCTACGAGCAGTACTTC	CASSPRDRGAYEQYF
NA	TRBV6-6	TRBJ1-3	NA	TGTGCCAGCAGTGGGACACTCTCTGGAAACACCATATATTTT	CASSGTLSGNTIYF
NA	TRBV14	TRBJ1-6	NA	TGTGCCAGCAGCCACGGGAATTCACCCCTCCACTTT	CASSHGNSPLHF
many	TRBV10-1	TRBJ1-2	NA	TGCGCCAGCAGCGACGACAACTATGGCTACACCTTC	CASSDDNYGYTF
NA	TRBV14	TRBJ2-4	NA	TGTGCCAGCAGCCAAGTGGGGGGTTGGGCCAAAAACATTCAGTACTTC	CASSQVGGWAKNIQYF
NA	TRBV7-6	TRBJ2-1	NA	TGTGCCAGCAGCTTAGGGGGGGGCACCTACAATGAGCAGTTCTTC	CASSLGGGTYNEQFF
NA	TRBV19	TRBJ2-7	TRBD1	TGTGCCAGTAGTACACAAGGACAGGGGTACGAGCAGTACTTC	CASSTQGQGYEQYF
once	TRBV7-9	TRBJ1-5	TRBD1	TGTGCCAGCAGCAGCGGGGACAGGAATCAGCCCCAGCATTTT	CASSSGDRNQPQHF
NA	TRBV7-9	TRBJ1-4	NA	TGTGCCAGCAGCGGGATGGAAGGGAACGGAAAACTGTTTTTT	CASSGMEGNGKLFF
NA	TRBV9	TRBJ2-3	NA	TGTGCCAGCAGGAGTGCGCCTACTAGCACAGATACGCAGTATTTT	CASRSAPTSTDTQYF
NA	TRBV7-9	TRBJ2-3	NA	TGTGCCAGCAGCACCACAGGGTCCCGCACAGATACGCAGTATTTT	CASSTTGSRTDTQYF
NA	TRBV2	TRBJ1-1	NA	TGTGCCAGCAGGATGAGGGAAAGTACTGAAGCTTTCTTT	CASRMRESTEAFF
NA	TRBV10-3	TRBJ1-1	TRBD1	TGTGCCACCGCAGGGACAGGGAACACTGAAGCTTTCTTT	CATAGTGNTEAFF
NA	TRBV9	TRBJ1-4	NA	TGTGCCAGCAGCGTAGCTCCAGGGATGGGTGAAAAACTGTTTTTT	CASSVAPGMGEKLFF
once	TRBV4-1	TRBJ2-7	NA	TGCGCCAGCAGCCACCCCATGAGGGGTTCCTACGAGCAGTACTTC	CASSHPMRGSYEQYF
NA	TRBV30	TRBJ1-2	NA	TGTGCCTGGAGTATGGAGCGGCTCTATGGCTACACCTTC	CAWSMERLYGYTF
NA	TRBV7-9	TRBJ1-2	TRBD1	TGTGCCAGCAGCCCGGAGGGAGGGGACAGGGGCACCTATGGCTACACCTTC	CASSPEGGDRGTYGYTF
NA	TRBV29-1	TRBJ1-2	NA	TGCAGCGTTGAACGAAGTGGGCCCTATGGCTACACCTTC	CSVERSGPYGYTF
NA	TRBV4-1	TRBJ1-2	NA	TGCGCCAGCAGCCAAGATTTGGGAAACCCTTATGGCTACACCTTC	CASSQDLGNPYGYTF
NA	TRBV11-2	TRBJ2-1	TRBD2	TGTGCCAGCAGCTTAGCCGGACTAGCGGTTAATGAGCAGTTCTTC	CASSLAGLAVNEQFF
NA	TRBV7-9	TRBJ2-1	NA	TGTGCCAGCAGCTTAACAGCGACCTACAATGAGCAGTTCTTC	CASSLTATYNEQFF
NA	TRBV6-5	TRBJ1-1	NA	TGTGCCAGCAGCCGGGAGGGGACCGCTCGGGGTGAAGCTTTCTTT	CASSREGTARGEAFF
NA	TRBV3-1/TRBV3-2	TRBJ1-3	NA	TGTGCCAGCAGCCAAGTAAAAGGGGTGGACACCATATATTTT	CASSQVKGVDTIYF
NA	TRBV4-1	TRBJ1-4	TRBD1	TGCGCCAGCAGCCAAGTAGCCTCAGGGGGTAATGAAAAACTGTTTTTT	CASSQVASGGNEKLFF
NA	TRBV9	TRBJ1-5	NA	TGTGCCAGCAGCGTAGACGGAGGGCCCCAGCATTTT	CASSVDGGPQHF
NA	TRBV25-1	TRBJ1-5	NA	TGTGCCAGCAGTGAAGGGGGGGCTGGCAATCAGCCCCAGCATTTT	CASSEGGAGNQPQHF
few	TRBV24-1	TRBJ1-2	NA	TGTGCCACCCCGGACCCGCACAAGTATGGCTACACCTTC	CATPDPHKYGYTF
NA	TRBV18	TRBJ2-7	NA	TGTGCCAGCTCCCCCGGGGACTACGAGCAGTACTTC	CASSPGDYEQYF
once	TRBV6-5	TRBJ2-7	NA	TGTGCCAGCAGTTACTCGAGGCAGCCCAGAGAGGAGCAGTACTTC	CASSYSRQPREEQYF
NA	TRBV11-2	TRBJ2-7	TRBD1	TGTGCCAGCAACGCTCCCCACAGGGGTTACGAGCAGTACTTC	CASNAPHRGYEQYF